This T cell receptor (beta chain) was retrieved from a study of T cell responses to AZD1222 COVID-19 vaccine (dated by TCRdb to about 2021). Describing the broader study: TCR sequencing was performed for some 250 trial participants, of whom about 200 were given two doses of AZD1222 and approximately 25 were given two doses of MenACWY control vaccine. Trial participants were enrolled by age into subgroups of 18-55, 56-69 and 70-plus years, and approximately 150, 30 and 60 TCR-sequenced participants, respectively, were included in these subgroups.

The CDR3 regions of human TCRbeta chains were subjected to immunosequencing. As for the authors' bioinformatics: TCRs in the repertoires were matched against a reference library of SARS-CoV-2-specific TCRs that had been generated with the MIRA antigen-specificity platform. Breadth was defined as the fraction of unique TCRs that were SARS-CoV-2-associated. Depth was defined as the fraction of total T cells that were SARS-CoV-2-associated. Using the MIRA data, each spike-specific TCR was mapped to the spike region that the TCR reacts to and placed in a CD4 or CD8 class. Log10-transformed breadth and depth values were compared by one-way ANOVA with Sidak's multiple comparisons tests. Entries here come from immuneACCESS through TCRdb and include only in-frame sequences with V and J called. Some clones fail to appear in such tables; in the studies checked, an unresolved V gene covers under half of the shortfall, and the cause of the remainder is unknown. V, J and clone size derive from that table, while D and trimming were established from the DNA sequence. Counted in this sample were some 140,000 clones; roughly nine tenths of them appeared once. The ten largest clones capture 5.5% of the sample.

Sample time point, as interpreted from the label and publication: baseline before first vaccination. According to the study, the label for this sample's treatment or condition signals: meningococcal conjugate vaccine given as trial control. The vaccinee samples were drawn from two UK trials, COV001 and COV002, one of which was a single-blind randomized controlled phase 2/3 trial testing AZD1222 (ChAdOx1 nCoV-19) in healthy adults. For TCRbeta chain sequencing, PBMC samples were collected from trial participants at day 0 and at day 28 after the second dose. Results the study describes overall, beyond this receptor: CD4 TCRs associated with the vaccine covered the entire spike protein, and the dominant responses were in regions 160-218 and 743-854. Participants were mostly white British and included more females than males, and it was suggested by the authors that clonal diversity may have been underestimated. In the small 56-69-year group, the increase in depth fell short of significance, most likely because of low power. Because no samples from the day 14 peak response were available, repertoires could be characterized only after the peak T cell response. Nearly half of unique spike-specific TCRs reportedly recognized epitopes outside regions mutated in the B.1.351 and B.1.1.7 variants. Conclusions about previously exposed vaccinees are limited because only 5 or 6 AZD1222 recipients were SARS-CoV-2 seropositive at baseline. A significant rise in spike-specific TCR breadth and depth was observed after two AZD1222 doses relative to day 0 and relative to MenACWY recipients.

Concerning this clone: Its cognate antigen has yet to be identified. No per-base quality is available; no much larger clone lies one base away.

CDR1 and CDR2 are drawn from the germline V gene (reference sequence): LNHNV, YYDKDF. Counted from cysteine to phenylalanine, this CDR3 has 15 amino acids. Just the 45-base CDR3 DNA is kept, in frame starting at base 1. The trim is 1 base for V and 8 bases for J, with a gap of 14 bases between the germline ends. Sequencing used peripheral blood, obtained on day 0 of MenACWY control vaccination. The receptor chain draws on TRBV15 and TRBJ1-4, with TRBD1 tentatively as D gene (6 bases match). The TCR was taken from an adult in good health. The encoded CDR3 is CATSRGGAGREKLFF. The nucleotides read TGTGCCACCAGCAGAGGGGGGGCAGGACGCGAAAAACTGTTTTTT.